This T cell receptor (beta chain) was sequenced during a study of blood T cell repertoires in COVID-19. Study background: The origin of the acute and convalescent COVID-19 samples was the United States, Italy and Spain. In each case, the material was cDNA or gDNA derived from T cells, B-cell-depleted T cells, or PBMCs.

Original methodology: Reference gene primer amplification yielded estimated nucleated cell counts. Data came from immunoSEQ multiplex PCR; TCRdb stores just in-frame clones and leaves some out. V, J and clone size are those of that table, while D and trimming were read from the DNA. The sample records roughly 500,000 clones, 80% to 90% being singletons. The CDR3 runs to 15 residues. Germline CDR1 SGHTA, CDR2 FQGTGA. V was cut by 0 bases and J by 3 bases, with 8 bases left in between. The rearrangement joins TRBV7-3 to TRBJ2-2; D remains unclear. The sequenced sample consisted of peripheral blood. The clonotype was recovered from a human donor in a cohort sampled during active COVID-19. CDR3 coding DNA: TGTGCCAGCAGCTTAACGCGAGATTACACCGGGGAGCTGTTTTTT. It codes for CASSLTRDYTGELFF.